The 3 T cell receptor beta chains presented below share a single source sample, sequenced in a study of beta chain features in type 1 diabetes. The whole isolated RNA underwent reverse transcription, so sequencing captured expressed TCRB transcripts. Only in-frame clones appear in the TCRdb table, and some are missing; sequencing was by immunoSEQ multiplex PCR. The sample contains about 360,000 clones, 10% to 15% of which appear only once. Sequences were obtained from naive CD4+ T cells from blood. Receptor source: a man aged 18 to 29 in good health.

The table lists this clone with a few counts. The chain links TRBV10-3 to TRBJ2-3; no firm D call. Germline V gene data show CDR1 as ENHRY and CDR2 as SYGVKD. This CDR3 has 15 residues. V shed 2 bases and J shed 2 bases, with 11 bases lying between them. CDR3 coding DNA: TGTGCCATCAGTGAGCACTTCTCCTTCACAGATACGCAGTATTTT. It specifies CAISEHFSFTDTQYF.

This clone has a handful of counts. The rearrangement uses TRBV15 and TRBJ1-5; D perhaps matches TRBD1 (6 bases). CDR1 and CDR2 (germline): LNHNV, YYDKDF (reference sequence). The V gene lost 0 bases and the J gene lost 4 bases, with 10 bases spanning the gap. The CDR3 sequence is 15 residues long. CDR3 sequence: CATSRDSTGNQPQHF. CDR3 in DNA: TGTGCCACCAGCAGAGATAGCACAGGGAATCAGCCCCAGCATTTT.

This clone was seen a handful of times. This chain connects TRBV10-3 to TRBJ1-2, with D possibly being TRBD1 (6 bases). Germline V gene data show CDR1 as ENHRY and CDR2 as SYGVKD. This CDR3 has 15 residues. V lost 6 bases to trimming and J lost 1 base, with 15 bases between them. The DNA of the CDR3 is TGTGCCATCAGATTTCGACAGGATCTTAACTATGGCTACACCTTC. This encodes CAIRFRQDLNYGYTF.